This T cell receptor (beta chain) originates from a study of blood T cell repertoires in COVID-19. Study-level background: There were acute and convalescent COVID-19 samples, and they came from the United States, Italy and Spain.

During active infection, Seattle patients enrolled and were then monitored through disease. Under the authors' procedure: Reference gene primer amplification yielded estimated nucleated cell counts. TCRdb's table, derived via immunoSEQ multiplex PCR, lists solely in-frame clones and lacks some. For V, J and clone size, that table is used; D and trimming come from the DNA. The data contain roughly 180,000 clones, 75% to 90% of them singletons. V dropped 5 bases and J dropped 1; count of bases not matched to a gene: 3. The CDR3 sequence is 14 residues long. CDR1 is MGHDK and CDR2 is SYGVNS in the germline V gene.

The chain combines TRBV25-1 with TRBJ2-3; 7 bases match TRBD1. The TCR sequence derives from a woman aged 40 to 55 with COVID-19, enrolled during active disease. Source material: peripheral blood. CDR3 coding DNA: TGTGCCAGCAGTCCAGGGACAGGCACAGATACGCAGTATTTT. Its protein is CASSPGTGTDTQYF.